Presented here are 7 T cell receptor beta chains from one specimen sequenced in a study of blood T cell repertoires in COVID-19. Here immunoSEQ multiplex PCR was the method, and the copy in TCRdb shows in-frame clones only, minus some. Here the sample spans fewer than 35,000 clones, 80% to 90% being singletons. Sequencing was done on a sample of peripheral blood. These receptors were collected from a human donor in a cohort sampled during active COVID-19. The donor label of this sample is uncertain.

The CDR3 spells CASSNLPGQVYNEQFF. The DNA for the CDR3 is TGTGCCAGTAGTAATCTCCCGGGACAGGTTTACAATGAGCAGTTCTTC. This chain connects TRBV19 to TRBJ2-1; 8 bases agree with TRBD1. Germline lookup yields CDR1 LNHDA and CDR2 SQIVND (reference sequence). V trimming: 4 bases; J trimming: 4 bases; junction bases outside the gene matches: 9. The CDR3 consists of 16 residues. Full variable domain (rest looked up from reference TRBV19 and TRBJ2-1): DGGITQSPKYLFRKEGQNVTLSCEQNLNHDAMYWYRQDPGQGLRLIYYSQIVNDFQKGDIAEGYSVSREKKESFPLTVTSAQKNPTAFYLCASSNLPGQVYNEQFFGPGTRLTVL.

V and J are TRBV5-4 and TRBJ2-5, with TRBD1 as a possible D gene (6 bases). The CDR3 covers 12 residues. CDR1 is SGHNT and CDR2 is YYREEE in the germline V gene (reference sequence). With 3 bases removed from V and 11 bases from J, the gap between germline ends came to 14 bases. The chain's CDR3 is CASSSPRDTQYF. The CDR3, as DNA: TGTGCCAGCAGCTCCCCCCGGGACACACAGTACTTC.

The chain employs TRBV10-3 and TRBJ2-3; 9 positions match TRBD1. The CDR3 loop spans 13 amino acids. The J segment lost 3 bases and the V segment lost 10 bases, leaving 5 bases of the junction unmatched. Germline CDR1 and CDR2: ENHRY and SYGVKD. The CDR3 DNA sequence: TGTGCCACCAGGACAGGGGAAACAGATACGCAGTATTTT. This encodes CATRTGETDTQYF.

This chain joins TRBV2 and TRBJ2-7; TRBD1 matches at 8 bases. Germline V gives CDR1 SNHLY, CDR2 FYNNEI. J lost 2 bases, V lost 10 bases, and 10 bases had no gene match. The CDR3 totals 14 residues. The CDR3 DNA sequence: TGTGCCACCAAGACAGGGGACGTCACCTACGAGCAGTACTTC. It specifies CATKTGDVTYEQYF.

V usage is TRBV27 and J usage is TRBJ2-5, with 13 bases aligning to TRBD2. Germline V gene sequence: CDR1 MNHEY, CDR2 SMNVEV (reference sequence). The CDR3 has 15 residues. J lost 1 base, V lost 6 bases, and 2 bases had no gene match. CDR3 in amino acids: CASRGLAGIQETQYF. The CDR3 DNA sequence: TGTGCCAGCAGGGGACTAGCGGGGATCCAAGAGACCCAGTACTTC.

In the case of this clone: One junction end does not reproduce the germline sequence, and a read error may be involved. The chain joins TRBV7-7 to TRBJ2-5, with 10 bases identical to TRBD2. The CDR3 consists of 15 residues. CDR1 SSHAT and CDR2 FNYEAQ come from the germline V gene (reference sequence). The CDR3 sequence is CASSPSGGAWETQYF. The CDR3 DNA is TGTGCTAGCAGCCCCAGCGGGGGGGCCTGGGAGACCCAGTACTTC.

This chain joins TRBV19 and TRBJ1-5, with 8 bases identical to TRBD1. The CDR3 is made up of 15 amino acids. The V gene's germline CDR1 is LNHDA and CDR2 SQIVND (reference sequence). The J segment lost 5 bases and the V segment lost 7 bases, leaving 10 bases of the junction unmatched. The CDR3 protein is CASNPLTGAHQPQHF. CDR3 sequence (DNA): TGTGCCAGTAACCCCTTGACAGGGGCCCATCAGCCCCAGCATTTT.